The 30 T cell receptor beta chains below come from one sample, sequenced in a study of human T cells and chemical hapten exposure. TCRdb re-analysed the RACE reads in MiXCR, keeping a single row per CDR3 protein. This table has about 140,000 distinct CDR3 sequences, over 9.5% appearing once. The time point is: patch test 2, 6 weeks after DPC sensitization. Treatment reported: therapeutic diphenylcyclopropenone sensitization with weekly scalp DPC. The sample here was whole blood, taken in connection with sensitization to the hapten diphenylcyclopropenone (DPC). The receptors stem from a woman aged 45-60 years with alopecia areata. Some clones in this sample may be carry-over from other donors' samples.

This clonotype was observed many times. This chain connects TRBV20-1 to TRBJ2-7; unclear D gene. CDR1 is DFQATT and CDR2 is SNEGSKA in the germline V gene (reference sequence). The ends were cut back, 3 bases at V and 6 bases at J, with 18 bases in the middle. The CDR3 length is 14 residues. The CDR3 region has the DNA TGCAGTGCTAGGGTTCCCTCAGGTCGTGGCGAGCAGTACTTC. Protein product: CSARVPSGRGEQYF.

This clonotype was seen a handful of times. The chain uses TRBV14 and TRBJ2-3; D unclear. The V gene's germline CDR1 is SGHDN and CDR2 FVKESK. The CDR3 extends over 14 amino acids. With 2 bases removed from V and 6 bases from J, the gap between germline ends came to 12 bases. The chain's CDR3 is CASSQMSRMDTQYF. In DNA form, the CDR3 reads TGTGCCAGCAGCCAAATGAGTCGCATGGATACGCAGTATTTT.

The chain couples TRBV6-2 or TRBV6-3 to TRBJ2-2; D is undetermined. V lost 1 base, J lost 4 bases, and 4 bases lay in between. In germline, CDR1 is MNHEY, CDR2 SVGEGT. The CDR3 runs to 13 residues. The CDR3 loop is CASSYLVTGELFF. In DNA form, the CDR3 reads TGTGCCAGCAGTTACTTAGTCACCGGGGAGCTGTTTTTT.

This clonotype was found a few times. The chain carries TRBV7-9 and TRBJ1-5, with 11 nucleotides matching TRBD1. The ends lost 5 bases at V and 9 bases at J; junction bases unmatched: 6. The CDR3 totals 14 residues. The germline CDR1 and CDR2 sequences are SEHNR and FQNEAQ (reference sequence). CDR3 residues: CASSPGTGGLPQHF. The CDR3 region has the DNA TGTGCCAGCAGCCCCGGGACAGGGGGTTTGCCCCAGCATTTT.

This clonotype was seen ten or more times. The CDR3 DNA reads as TGTGCCACCAGTGATCCGGGGCGGGAAAAACTGTTTTTT. Protein product: CATSDPGREKLFF. V is TRBV24-1 and J is TRBJ1-4, with D tentatively TRBD1 (5 bases). Per the germline V gene, CDR1 is KGHDR and CDR2 is SFDVKD. This CDR3 is 13 amino acids long. V lost 3 bases to trimming and J lost 8 bases, with 9 bases between them.

V is TRBV14 and J is TRBJ1-2, with unresolved D. This CDR3 comprises 15 residues. The ends were cut back, 0 bases at V and 8 bases at J, with 16 bases in the middle. CDR1 is SGHDN, CDR2 FVKESK, per germline. The CDR3 DNA reads as TGTGCCAGCAGCCAAGATAGGTTCGGGGTAAACGGCTACACCTTC. It translates to CASSQDRFGVNGYTF.

The table lists this clonotype with many counts. The V call is TRBV24-1, the J call TRBJ1-2, with TRBD1 as a possible D gene (5 bases). V was pared by 4 bases and J by 5 bases, with 13 bases between. The CDR3 totals 14 residues. CDR1 is KGHDR and CDR2 is SFDVKD in the germline V gene. The CDR3 protein is CATSDLNRQYGYTF. As DNA, the CDR3 is TGTGCCACCAGTGACTTGAACAGGCAGTATGGCTACACCTTC.

This clonotype was seen many times. At one boundary the junction diverges from the germline segment, which might be a read error. The chain recombines TRBV29-1 with TRBJ1-2; D is undetermined. CDR3 length: 9 amino acids. Looked up from germline, CDR1 is SQVTM and CDR2 is ANQGSEA. The DNA for the CDR3 is TGCAGCGTTGAAGGATTCGAGCTCTTC. It is translated as CSVEGFELF.

V and J are TRBV5-1 and TRBJ2-1; perhaps D is TRBD1 or TRBD2 (5 bases each). Deletions cut 4 bases from V and 13 bases from J, with 15 bases between. The CDR3 runs to 12 residues. Germline-derived CDR1 and CDR2 are SGHRS and YFSETQ. The CDR3 loop reads CASSPRGEGQFF. The CDR3 DNA sequence: TGCGCCAGCAGCCCAAGGGGAGAGGGTCAGTTCTTC.

This clonotype occurred a few times. The rearrangement links TRBV14 to TRBJ1-1, with 7 bases that match TRBD1. The CDR3 covers 13 residues. Germline CDR1 and CDR2: SGHDN and FVKESK. Unmatched junction bases numbered 4, after V lost 0 bases and J lost 9 bases. The CDR3 sequence is CASSQDLRGQAFF. In DNA, the CDR3 is TGTGCCAGCAGCCAAGATCTAAGGGGGCAAGCTTTCTTT.

The V gene is TRBV7-2, the J gene TRBJ2-5; no firm D call. This CDR3 has 11 amino acids. Germline CDR1 reads SGHTA; CDR2 reads FQGNSA. V was pared by 4 bases and J by 6 bases, with 6 bases between. The CDR3 DNA is TGTGCCAGCAGCTCGGGCCAGACCCAGTACTTC. This sequence encodes CASSSGQTQYF.

This sequence joins TRBV19 and TRBJ2-7; D is unresolved. CDR1 LNHDA and CDR2 SQIVND come from the germline V gene (reference sequence). This CDR3 has 19 amino acids. Between the trimmed V and J ends, which lost 4 bases and 0 bases, there was a span of 25 bases. The DNA of the CDR3 is TGTGCCAGTAGTACCGCCTCAGCCTACTCGAAATCAAGCTCCTACGAGCAGTACTTC. Translated, it gives CASSTASAYSKSSSYEQYF. Supplemented by reference TRBV19 and TRBJ2-7, the full variable domain reads DGGITQSPKYLFRKEGQNVTLSCEQNLNHDAMYWYRQDPGQGLRLIYYSQIVNDFQKGDIAEGYSVSREKKESFPLTVTSAQKNPTAFYLCASSTASAYSKSSSYEQYFGPGTRLTVT.

This clonotype was seen at least ten times. The chain is built from TRBV29-1 and TRBJ2-7; D ambiguous. Looked up from germline, CDR1 is SQVTM and CDR2 is ANQGSEA. The CDR3 runs to 12 residues. Trimming took off 7 bases at V and 5 bases at J, with 15 bases between the two ends. CDR3 residues: CSACSSSHEQYF. CDR3 sequence (DNA): TGCAGCGCTTGTTCCTCGTCCCACGAGCAGTACTTC.

This clonotype was counted once. The rearrangement uses TRBV4-2 and TRBJ1-1; 8 nucleotides match TRBD1. The V gene's germline CDR1 is LGHNA and CDR2 YNFKEQ. With 1 base clipped from V and 4 bases from J, the junction kept 2 bases outside the gene matches. This CDR3 region has 14 residues. The CDR3 loop is CASSQVRGPTEAFF. CDR3 DNA: TGTGCCAGCAGCCAAGTCAGGGGGCCCACTGAAGCTTTCTTT.

This clonotype came up a few times. The V gene is TRBV20-1, the J gene TRBJ2-7; the D gene could be TRBD1 or TRBD2 (5 bases each). The CDR3 length is 13 residues. Germline assignment: CDR1 DFQATT and CDR2 SNEGSKA (reference sequence). Between the trimmed V and J ends, which lost 4 bases and 7 bases, there was a span of 17 bases. CDR3: CSANPGTAREQYF. CDR3 nucleotides: TGCAGTGCTAACCCGGGGACCGCAAGGGAGCAGTACTTC.

On this clonotype: This likely comes from a read error, as the CDR3 has no conserved phenylalanine or tryptophan at its end. This chain joins TRBV7-2 and TRBJ2-5; 13 bases align to TRBD2. V lost 3 bases to trimming and J lost 5 bases; unmatched junction nucleotides: 6. Germline-derived CDR1 and CDR2 are SGHTA and FQGNSA. The CDR3 runs to 16 residues. DNA of the CDR3: TGTGCCAGCAGCTTGGGGACTAGCGGGAAACGGGAGACCCAGTACTCC. It yields the protein CASSLGTSGKRETQYS.

Concerning this clonotype itself: A read error may be the cause here, since a much bigger clone is one base away. The chain links TRBV12-3 or TRBV12-4 to TRBJ1-1; D gene ambiguous. This CDR3 is 11 amino acids long. CDR3 sequence (DNA): TGTGTCAGCACCCTGAACACTGAAGCTTTCTTT. It specifies CVSTLNTEAFF.

This clonotype was seen a handful of times. The rearrangement uses TRBV20-1 and TRBJ2-3; 7 bases agree with TRBD2. The CDR3 has 16 amino acids. J gave up 6 bases and V 7 bases, and 19 bases lay outside the gene matches. The V gene's germline CDR1 is DFQATT and CDR2 SNEGSKA (reference sequence). The chain's CDR3 is CSVPPAGARLGDTQYF. CDR3 in DNA: TGCAGTGTCCCCCCCGCGGGAGCCCGGCTTGGGGATACGCAGTATTTT.

This clonotype was counted many times. CDR3 nucleotide sequence: TGTGCCAGCATCTCACTTAGGAGTGACTACAATGAGCAGTTCTTC. It translates to CASISLRSDYNEQFF. The V call is TRBV7-9, the J call TRBJ2-1; D gene uncertain. Trimming shortened V by 7 bases and J by 3 bases, and 16 bases separated the two germline ends. Germline V gene data show CDR1 as SEHNR and CDR2 as FQNEAQ (reference sequence). The length of the CDR3 is 15 residues.

This clonotype was seen ten or more times. CDR3 in amino acids: CASSQDGLGANHSPLHF. CDR3 nucleotide sequence: TGTGCCAGCAGCCAAGACGGGCTGGGGGCGAACCATTCACCCCTCCACTTT. The chain is built from TRBV14 and TRBJ1-6; maybe TRBD1 (6 bases). V lost 0 bases to trimming and J lost 8 bases, with 17 bases between them. Looked up from germline, CDR1 is SGHDN and CDR2 is FVKESK. The length of the CDR3 is 17 residues. Filled out from reference TRBV14 and TRBJ1-6, the complete variable domain reads EAGVTQFPSHSVIEKGQTVTLRCDPISGHDNLYWYRRVMGKEIKFLLHFVKESKQDESGMPNNRFLAERTGGTYSTLKVQPAELEDSGVYFCASSQDGLGANHSPLHFGNGTRLTVT.

The table lists this clonotype with many counts. The genes are TRBV9 and TRBJ2-1; tentatively, D is TRBD2 (5 bases). Germline V gene lookup returns CDR1 SGDLS and CDR2 YYNGEE. Trimming left V 4 bases short and J 3 bases short, with 14 bases between. This CDR3 has 15 amino acids. The CDR3 here is CASSPLGADYNEQFF. The CDR3 coding sequence is TGTGCCAGCAGCCCCCTCGGAGCGGACTACAATGAGCAGTTCTTC.

V gene TRBV7-9 combines with J gene TRBJ1-6, with TRBD1 as a possible D gene (6 bases). Trimming removed 6 bases from V and 6 bases from J, with 15 bases in between. The CDR3 has 15 amino acids. The germline V gene encodes CDR1 SEHNR and CDR2 FQNEAQ (reference sequence). The chain's CDR3 is CASRAPGTSNSPLHF. CDR3 sequence (DNA): TGTGCCAGCAGGGCCCCCGGGACATCTAATTCACCCCTCCACTTT.

This clonotype occurred a few times. The junction does not match germline at one end; this may be a read error. The chain combines TRBV6-6 with TRBJ1-1; TRBD1 might be the D (5 bases). Germline CDR1 MNHNY, CDR2 SVGAGI (reference sequence). CDR3 length: 15 amino acids. CDR3 in amino acids: CASSYSGRSNTEVFF. DNA for the CDR3: TGTGCCAGCAGTTACTCGGGACGCTCGAACACTGAAGTTTTCTTT.

This chain links TRBV19 with TRBJ1-2, with D tentatively TRBD1 (5 bases). The CDR3 is made up of 13 amino acids. V was clipped by 9 bases and J by 8 bases, with 19 bases between them. The germline V gene encodes CDR1 LNHDA and CDR2 SQIVND (reference sequence). For the CDR3, the DNA is TGTGCCAGCGTACAGAGGCAGGGAGGCGGCTACACCTTC. It specifies CASVQRQGGGYTF.

The gene calls are TRBV11-2 and TRBJ2-2, with no clear D. V was clipped by 5 bases and J by 7 bases, with 8 bases between them. In germline, CDR1 is SGHAT, CDR2 FQNNGV. CDR3 length: 12 amino acids. CDR3 sequence reads: CASSMEGGELFF. Here the CDR3 DNA reads TGTGCCAGCAGCATGGAAGGCGGGGAGCTGTTTTTT. The variable domain in full, with the rest retrieved from reference TRBV11-2 and TRBJ2-2, is EAGVAQSPRYKIIEKRQSVAFWCNPISGHATLYWYQQILGQGPKLLIQFQNNGVVDDSQLPKDRFSAERLKGVDSTLKIQPAKLEDSAVYLCASSMEGGELFFGEGSRLTVL.

This clonotype was seen repeatedly, ten times or more. The chain combines TRBV18 with TRBJ2-5; D is unresolved. The CDR3 extends over 12 amino acids. V gave up 3 bases and J gave up 0 bases, with 2 bases separating them. Germline V CDR1 and CDR2: KGHSH, LQKENI. This CDR3 is CASSPDQETQYF. Written as DNA, the CDR3 is TGTGCCAGCTCACCCGACCAAGAGACCCAGTACTTC.

This clonotype was detected ten times or more. V and J are TRBV7-9 and TRBJ2-1, with D maybe TRBD2 (5 bases). The germline CDR1 and CDR2 sequences are SEHNR and FQNEAQ (reference sequence). Trimming pared 9 bases from V and 4 bases from J, leaving 13 bases between. The CDR3 spans 13 residues. CDR3 region: CASMLGSYNEQFF. CDR3 DNA: TGTGCCAGTATGCTAGGGAGTTACAATGAGCAGTTCTTC.

This clonotype came up many times. This chain uses TRBV2 with TRBJ2-3; D not certain. CDR3 size: 13 residues. Germline V lookup: CDR1 SNHLY, CDR2 FYNNEI. V lost 7 bases and J 0 bases, leaving 8 bases between the germline ends. The CDR3 DNA reads as TGTGCCAGCATCGGGCCTAGCACAGATACGCAGTATTTT. As protein: CASIGPSTDTQYF.

J is TRBJ2-4 and V is TRBV20-1; 13 nucleotides match TRBD2. After removal of 0 bases from V and 1 base from J, the junction contained 6 bases not matched to a gene. CDR1 and CDR2 from the germline V gene are DFQATT and SNEGSKA (reference sequence). The CDR3 runs to 18 residues. The CDR3 loop reads CSARDRTSGRSAKNIQYF. CDR3 nucleotides: TGCAGTGCTAGAGACAGGACTAGCGGGAGAAGTGCCAAAAACATTCAGTACTTC.

This clonotype was seen repeatedly, ten times or more. The rearrangement links TRBV7-9 to TRBJ1-2, with D unclear. CDR1 and CDR2 from the germline V gene are SEHNR and FQNEAQ (reference sequence). The CDR3 extends over 12 amino acids. The V gene lost 6 bases and the J gene lost 4 bases, with 9 bases spanning the gap. In nucleotides, the CDR3 is TGTGCCAGCAGTTTTATCTCCTATGGCTACACCTTC. Its protein product is CASSFISYGYTF.